Below, 20 T cell receptor beta chains from the same sample are listed, as sequenced in a study of blood T cell repertoires in COVID-19. Assay: immunoSEQ multiplex PCR; the TCRdb copy retains only in-frame clones and omits some. This sample has 230,000 or so clones, with 83% found just once. Sequenced: peripheral blood. These receptors all stem from a middle-aged man with active or convalescent COVID-19.

The chain employs TRBV5-1 and TRBJ1-1; TRBD1 agrees at 11 bases. The V gene's germline CDR1 is SGHRS and CDR2 YFSETQ. J was trimmed by 5 bases and V by 4 bases; bases with no gene match: 7. The length of the CDR3 is 15 residues. The CDR3 here is CASSTQGTGGTEAFF. The CDR3 region has the DNA TGCGCCAGCAGCACCCAGGGGACAGGGGGGACTGAAGCTTTCTTT.

J is TRBJ1-1 and V is TRBV27, with 8 positions matching TRBD1. Germline trimming cut 4 bases from V and 5 bases from J; bases unmatched to any gene: 9. Germline-derived CDR1 and CDR2 are MNHEY and SMNVEV (reference sequence). This CDR3 is 15 amino acids long. The CDR3: CASSYSQGAETEAFF. CDR3 bases: TGTGCCAGCAGTTACAGTCAGGGGGCCGAGACTGAAGCTTTCTTT.

The chain joins TRBV7-8 to TRBJ2-3; 9 bases fit TRBD2. CDR3 length equals 17 residues. V lost 0 bases and J lost 1; bases outside the gene matches: 5. Germline V CDR1 and CDR2: SGHVS, FQNEAQ. CDR3 sequence (DNA): TGTGCCAGCAGCTTAGCGAGGCTAGCGGGACGCACAGATACGCAGTATTTT. Translating gives CASSLARLAGRTDTQYF. Supplemented by reference TRBV7-8 and TRBJ2-3, the full variable domain reads GAGVSQSPRYKVAKRGQDVALRCDPISGHVSLFWYQQALGQGPEFLTYFQNEAQLDKSGLPSDRFFAERPEGSVSTLKIQRTQQEDSAVYLCASSLARLAGRTDTQYFGPGTRLTVL.

As to this clone: Sequence at one end of the junction differs from germline and may be a read error. The J gene is TRBJ1-2, the V gene TRBV3-1 (or the pseudogene TRBV3-2); the match to TRBD1 covers 9 bases. This CDR3 is built from 13 residues. CDR1 and CDR2 (germline): LGHDT, YNNKEL (reference sequence). The CDR3 DNA is TGTGCCAGCAGCTCGGGGACAGGGAAGGCCTTCTCCTTC. As protein: CASSSGTGKAFSF.

The chain couples TRBV5-1 to TRBJ1-3, with D uncertain. The V end was cut by 0 bases, the J end by 0 bases, with 7 bases between. The CDR3 covers 15 residues. The germline CDR1 and CDR2 sequences are SGHRS and YFSETQ. CDR3 DNA: TGCGCCAGCAGCTTGGGAGGTAGCTCTGGAAACACCATATATTTT. Translated, it gives CASSLGGSSGNTIYF.

On this clone itself: The junction shows a germline mismatch at one end, possibly a read error. The rearrangement links TRBV6-1 to TRBJ2-7, with a tentative D call TRBD1 (5 bases). CDR1 and CDR2 (germline): MNHNS, SASEGT. The length of the CDR3 is 15 residues. The CDR3 DNA sequence: TGTGCCAGCAGCGAAGCCCAGGGTGGGGCCTACGAGCAGTACTTC. Translating it yields CASSEAQGGAYEQYF.

The rearrangement links TRBV6-5 to TRBJ1-1; no definite D call. The ends were cut back, 6 bases at V and 4 bases at J, with 12 bases in the middle. Germline V gene lookup returns CDR1 MNHEY and CDR2 SVGAGI. The CDR3 is made up of 13 amino acids. CDR3 loop: CASRGVLGTEAFF. Written as DNA, the CDR3 is TGTGCCAGCAGAGGAGTCCTGGGCACTGAAGCTTTCTTT.

V gene TRBV7-9 combines with J gene TRBJ1-6; 7 bases fit TRBD1. V trimming: 4 bases; J trimming: 7 bases; junction bases outside the gene matches: 10. This CDR3 comprises 16 residues. Germline V gene lookup returns CDR1 SEHNR and CDR2 FQNEAQ (reference sequence). The CDR3: CASSSGTAYGNSPLHF. CDR3 nucleotide sequence: TGTGCCAGCAGCTCCGGGACAGCTTATGGGAATTCACCCCTCCACTTT.

This chain connects TRBV7-9 to TRBJ2-1, with 9 bases lining up with TRBD2. The germline gives CDR1 SEHNR, CDR2 FQNEAQ (reference sequence). V lost 4 bases and J lost 5; bases outside the gene matches: 9. The CDR3 consists of 16 residues. The CDR3 is CASSWETSGANNEQFF. In DNA, the CDR3 is TGTGCCAGCAGCTGGGAGACTAGCGGAGCCAACAATGAGCAGTTCTTC.

The V and J genes are TRBV6-5 and TRBJ2-2; no reliable D call. V was clipped by 5 bases and J by 4 bases, with 8 bases between them. The CDR3 runs 13 residues. Per germline, CDR1 MNHEY and CDR2 SVGAGI. Here the CDR3 reads CASSPGVTGELFF. CDR3 nucleotides: TGTGCCAGCAGTCCCGGTGTCACCGGGGAGCTGTTTTTT.

The chain uses TRBV19 and TRBJ1-2; D may be TRBD1 (5 bases). The CDR3 consists of 14 residues. V was pared by 0 bases and J by 8 bases, with 13 bases between. Germline V gene sequence: CDR1 LNHDA, CDR2 SQIVND (reference sequence). CDR3 DNA: TGTGCCAGTAGTATAGATCTAACAGGACGCGGCTACACCTTC. Amino acid sequence: CASSIDLTGRGYTF.

Concerning this clone: Different DNA sequences within this sample yield the same CDR3. The chain recombines TRBV30 with TRBJ1-1; possible D gene TRBD1, 6 bases. V gave up 0 bases and J gave up 1 base, with 6 bases separating them. Germline V gene lookup returns CDR1 GTSNPN and CDR2 SVGIG (reference sequence). CDR3 length: 13 amino acids. The CDR3 spells CAWSVGGNTEAFF. The CDR3 DNA is TGTGCCTGGAGTGTAGGGGGGAACACTGAAGCTTTCTTT.

The chain combines TRBV24-1 with TRBJ2-7, with D possibly TRBD1 on 8 matching bases. In germline, CDR1 is KGHDR, CDR2 SFDVKD. CDR3 size: 16 residues. V was trimmed by 0 bases and J by 3 bases, leaving 14 bases between them. CDR3 sequence: CATSDLGTGGVYEQYF. The CDR3 bases are TGTGCCACCAGTGATTTGGGTACAGGGGGGGTCTACGAGCAGTACTTC.

The CDR3 reads CASSLARGQNQPQHF. CDR3 sequence (DNA): TGTGCCAGCAGCTTAGCGCGAGGGCAGAATCAGCCCCAGCATTTT. J is TRBJ1-5 and V is TRBV7-9; no firm D call. Germline V lookup: CDR1 SEHNR, CDR2 FQNEAQ (reference sequence). The CDR3 loop spans 15 amino acids. The germline V and J ends were trimmed by 0 bases and 4 bases, with 10 bases remaining between them.

The chain couples TRBV7-9 to TRBJ2-1, with 10 bases lining up with TRBD2. Trimming removed 5 bases from V and 1 base from J; junction bases left unmatched: 11. The CDR3 is 18 amino acids. CDR1 and CDR2 (germline): SEHNR, FQNEAQ (reference sequence). The CDR3 region is CASSPPSGGFPSYNEQFF. In DNA form, the CDR3 reads TGTGCCAGCAGCCCCCCTAGCGGGGGCTTTCCTTCCTACAATGAGCAGTTCTTC.

The gene calls are TRBV18 and TRBJ2-4; a possible D gene is TRBD2 (6 bases). The CDR3 is 13 residues long. CDR1 and CDR2 (germline): KGHSH, LQKENI. V was pared by 3 bases and J by 8 bases, with 11 bases between. The CDR3 sequence: CASSPEGVDIQYF. The CDR3 coding sequence is TGTGCCAGCTCACCGGAGGGTGTCGACATTCAGTACTTC.

This chain connects TRBV6-5 to TRBJ2-6, with TRBD2 as a possible D gene (5 bases). V was pared by 7 bases and J by 0 bases, with 10 bases between. CDR3 size: 15 residues. Per germline, CDR1 MNHEY and CDR2 SVGAGI. The CDR3 region is CASIPGISGANVLTF. The CDR3, as DNA: TGTGCCAGCATACCGGGGATCTCTGGGGCCAACGTCCTGACTTTC.

The rearrangement joins TRBV7-8 to TRBJ2-3, with 8 bases lining up with TRBD1. Trimming removed 5 bases from V and 2 bases from J; junction bases left unmatched: 6. This CDR3 comprises 15 residues. Germline assignment: CDR1 SGHVS and CDR2 FQNEAQ. CDR3 DNA sequence: TGTGCCAGCAGCATGACAGGGGTTTACACAGATACGCAGTATTTT. This encodes CASSMTGVYTDTQYF.

The chain is built from TRBV29-1 and TRBJ1-1, with D maybe TRBD1 (6 bases). The CDR3 totals 11 residues. V was shortened by 7 bases and J by 9 bases, with 15 bases between the two germline ends. Germline CDR1 is SQVTM and CDR2 is ANQGSEA. In nucleotides, the CDR3 is TGCAGCGCCTGGACAGAACGGAAAGCTTTCTTT. Amino acids: CSAWTERKAFF.

The V gene is TRBV3-1 (or the pseudogene TRBV3-2), the J gene TRBJ2-1; 11 nucleotides agree with TRBD1. The CDR3 runs to 15 residues. CDR1 is LGHDT, CDR2 YNNKEL, per germline (reference sequence). V gave up 6 bases and J gave up 5 bases; unmatched junction bases: 6. As DNA, the CDR3 is TGTGCCAGCAGTAACCGGGACAGGGGGGACAATGAGCAGTTCTTC. It is translated as CASSNRDRGDNEQFF.